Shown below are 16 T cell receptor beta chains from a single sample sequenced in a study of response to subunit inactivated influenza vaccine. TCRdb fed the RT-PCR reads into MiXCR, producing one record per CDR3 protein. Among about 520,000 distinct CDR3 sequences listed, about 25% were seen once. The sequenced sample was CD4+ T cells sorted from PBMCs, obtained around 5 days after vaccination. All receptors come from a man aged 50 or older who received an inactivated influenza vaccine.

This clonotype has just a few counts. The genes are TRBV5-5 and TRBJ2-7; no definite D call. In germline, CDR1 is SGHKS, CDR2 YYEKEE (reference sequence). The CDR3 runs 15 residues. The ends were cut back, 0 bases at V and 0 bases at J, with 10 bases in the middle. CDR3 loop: CASSLDGASSYEQYF. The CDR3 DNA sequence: TGTGCCAGCAGCTTGGACGGAGCTAGCTCCTACGAGCAGTACTTC.

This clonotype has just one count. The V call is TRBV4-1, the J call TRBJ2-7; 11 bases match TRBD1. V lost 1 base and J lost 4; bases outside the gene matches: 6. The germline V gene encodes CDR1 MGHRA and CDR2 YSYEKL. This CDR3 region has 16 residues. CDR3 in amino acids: CASSQGPGQGVYEQYF. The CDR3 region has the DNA TGCGCCAGCAGCCAAGGACCGGGACAGGGGGTTTACGAGCAGTACTTC.

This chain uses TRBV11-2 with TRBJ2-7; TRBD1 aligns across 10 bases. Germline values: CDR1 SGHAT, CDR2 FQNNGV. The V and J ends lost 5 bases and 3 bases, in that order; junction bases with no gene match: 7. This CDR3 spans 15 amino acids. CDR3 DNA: TGTGCCAGCAGCCTCACTAGGGACAGGGGCTACGAGCAGTACTTC. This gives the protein CASSLTRDRGYEQYF.

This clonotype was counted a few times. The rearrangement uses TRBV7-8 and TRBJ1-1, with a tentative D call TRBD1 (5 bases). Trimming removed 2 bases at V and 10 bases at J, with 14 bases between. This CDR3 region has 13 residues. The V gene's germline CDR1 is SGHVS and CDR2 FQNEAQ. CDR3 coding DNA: TGTGCCAGCAGCTTACCGGAGGAAAGGGGAGCTTTCTTT. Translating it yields CASSLPEERGAFF.

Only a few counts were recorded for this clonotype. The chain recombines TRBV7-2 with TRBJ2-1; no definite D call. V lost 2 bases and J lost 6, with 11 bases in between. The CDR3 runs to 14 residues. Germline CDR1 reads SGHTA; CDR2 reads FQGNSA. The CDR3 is CASSLMSATNEQFF. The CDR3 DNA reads TGTGCCAGCAGCTTAATGTCCGCCACCAATGAGCAGTTCTTC.

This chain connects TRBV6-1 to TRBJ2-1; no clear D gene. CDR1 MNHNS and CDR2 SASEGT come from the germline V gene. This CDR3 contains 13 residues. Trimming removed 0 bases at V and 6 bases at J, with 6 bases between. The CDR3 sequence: CASSEARGNEQFF. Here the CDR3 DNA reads TGTGCCAGCAGTGAAGCCCGCGGCAATGAGCAGTTCTTC.

Here the CDR3 DNA reads TGTGCCAGCAGGGTGACAGGGCTGGAGACCCAGTACTTC. It codes for CASRVTGLETQYF. The rearrangement uses TRBV28 and TRBJ2-5; 7 bases map to TRBD1. This CDR3 has 13 amino acids. The junction had 6 bases not matched to a gene; V was cut back by 6 bases and J by 5 bases. Germline CDR1 is MDHEN and CDR2 is SYDVKM.

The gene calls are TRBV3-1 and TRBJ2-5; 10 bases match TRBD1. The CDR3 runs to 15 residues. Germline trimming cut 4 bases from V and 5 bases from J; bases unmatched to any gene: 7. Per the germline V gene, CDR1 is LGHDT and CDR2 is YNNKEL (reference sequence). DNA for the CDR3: TGTGCCAGCAGCCCGAAGACAGGGGGCAGTGAGACCCAGTACTTC. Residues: CASSPKTGGSETQYF.

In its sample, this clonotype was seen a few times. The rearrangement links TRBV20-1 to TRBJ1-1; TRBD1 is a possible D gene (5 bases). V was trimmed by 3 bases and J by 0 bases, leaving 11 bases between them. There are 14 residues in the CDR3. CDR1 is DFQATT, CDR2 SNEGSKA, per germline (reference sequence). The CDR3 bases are TGCAGTGCTAGTTCGGTAGGGGTGAACACTGAAGCTTTCTTT. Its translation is CSASSVGVNTEAFF.

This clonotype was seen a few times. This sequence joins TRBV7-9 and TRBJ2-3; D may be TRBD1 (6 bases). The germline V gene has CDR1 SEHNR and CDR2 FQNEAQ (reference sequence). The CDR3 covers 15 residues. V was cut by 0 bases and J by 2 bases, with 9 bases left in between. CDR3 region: CASSLATGSTDTQYF. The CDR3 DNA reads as TGTGCCAGCAGCTTAGCGACAGGATCCACAGATACGCAGTATTTT. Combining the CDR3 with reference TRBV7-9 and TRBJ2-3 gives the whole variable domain DTGVSQNPRHKITKRGQNVTFRCDPISEHNRLYWYRQTLGQGPEFLTYFQNEAQLEKSRLLSDRFSAERPKGSFSTLEIQRTEQGDSAMYLCASSLATGSTDTQYFGPGTRLTVL.

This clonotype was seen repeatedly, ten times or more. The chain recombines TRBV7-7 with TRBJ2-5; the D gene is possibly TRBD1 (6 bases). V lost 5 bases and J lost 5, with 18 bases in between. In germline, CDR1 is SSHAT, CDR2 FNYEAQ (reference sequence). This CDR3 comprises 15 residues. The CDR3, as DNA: TGTGCCAGCAGCAGTGGTAGGCAGGGGAAGGAGACCCAGTACTTC. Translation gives CASSSGRQGKETQYF.

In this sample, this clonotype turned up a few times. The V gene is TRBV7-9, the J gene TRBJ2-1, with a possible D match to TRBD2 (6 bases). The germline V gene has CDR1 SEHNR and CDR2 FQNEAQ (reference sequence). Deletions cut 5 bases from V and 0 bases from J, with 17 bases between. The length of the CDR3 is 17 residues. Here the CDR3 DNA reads TGTGCCAGCAGCCCAAGGGTTCGGGGGAGCTCCTACAATGAGCAGTTCTTC. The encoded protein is CASSPRVRGSSYNEQFF.

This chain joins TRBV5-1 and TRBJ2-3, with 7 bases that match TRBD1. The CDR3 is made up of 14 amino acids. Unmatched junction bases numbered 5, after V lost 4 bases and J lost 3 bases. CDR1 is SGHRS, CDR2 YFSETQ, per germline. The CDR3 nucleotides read TGCGCCAGCAGCACGGGGACAGCAACAGATACGCAGTATTTT. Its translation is CASSTGTATDTQYF.

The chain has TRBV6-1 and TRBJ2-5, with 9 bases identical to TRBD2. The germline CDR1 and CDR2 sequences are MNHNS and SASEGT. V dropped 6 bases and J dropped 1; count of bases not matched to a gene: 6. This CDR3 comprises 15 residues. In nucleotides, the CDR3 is TGTGCCAGCAGATCTCAGACTAGCGGCCAAGAGACCCAGTACTTC. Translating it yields CASRSQTSGQETQYF.

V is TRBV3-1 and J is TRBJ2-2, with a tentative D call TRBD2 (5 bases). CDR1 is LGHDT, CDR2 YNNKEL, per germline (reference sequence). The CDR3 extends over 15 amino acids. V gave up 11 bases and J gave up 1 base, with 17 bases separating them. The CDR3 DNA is TGTGCCTCCTCCCGAGGGTACGTGAACACCGGGGAGCTGTTTTTT. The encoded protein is CASSRGYVNTGELFF.

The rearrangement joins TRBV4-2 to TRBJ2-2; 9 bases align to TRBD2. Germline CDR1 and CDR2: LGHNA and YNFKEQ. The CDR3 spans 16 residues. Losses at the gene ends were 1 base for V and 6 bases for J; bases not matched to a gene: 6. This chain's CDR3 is CASSQVGLASPGELFF. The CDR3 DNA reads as TGTGCCAGCAGCCAAGTTGGACTAGCGTCCCCCGGGGAGCTGTTTTTT.